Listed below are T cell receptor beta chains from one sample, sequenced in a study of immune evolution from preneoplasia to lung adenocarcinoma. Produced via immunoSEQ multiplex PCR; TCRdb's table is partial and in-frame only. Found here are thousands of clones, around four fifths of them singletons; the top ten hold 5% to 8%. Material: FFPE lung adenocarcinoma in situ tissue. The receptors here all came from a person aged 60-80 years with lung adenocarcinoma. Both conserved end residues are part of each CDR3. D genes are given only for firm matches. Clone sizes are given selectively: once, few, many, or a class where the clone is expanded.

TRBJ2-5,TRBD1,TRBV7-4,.,CASSLTRDRLQETQYF,TGTGCCAGCAGCTTAACCCGGGACAGACTGCAAGAGACCCAGTACTTC
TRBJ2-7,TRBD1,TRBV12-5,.,CASGLGQGAPYEQYF,TGTGCTAGTGGTTTGGGACAGGGGGCACCCTACGAGCAGTACTTC
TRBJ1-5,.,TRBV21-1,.,CEATGRAPSPQHF,TGTGAGGCGACGGGACGGGCCCCATCGCCCCAGCATTTT
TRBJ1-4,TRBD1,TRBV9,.,CASSGGQGASNEKLFF,TGTGCCAGCAGCGGCGGACAGGGCGCCTCTAATGAAAAACTGTTTTTT
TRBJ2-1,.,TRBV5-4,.,CASSLGQSFYYNEQFF,TGTGCCAGCAGCTTGGGCCAGTCATTTTACTACAATGAGCAGTTCTTC
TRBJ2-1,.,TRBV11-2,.,CASRGVVDNEQFF,TGTGCCAGCAGGGGGGTCGTAGACAATGAGCAGTTCTTC
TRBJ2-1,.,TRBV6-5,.,CASSYDPSMKQFF,TGTGCCAGCAGTTACGATCCATCGATGAAGCAGTTCTTC
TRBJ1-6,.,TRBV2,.,CASSASYNSPLHF,TGTGCCAGCAGTGCTTCCTATAATTCACCCCTCCACTTT
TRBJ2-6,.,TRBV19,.,CASAGTGANVLTF,TGTGCCAGTGCAGGTACTGGGGCCAACGTCCTGACTTTC
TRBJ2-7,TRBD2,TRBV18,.,CASSPPGTRSSYEQYF,TGTGCCAGCTCACCACCTGGGACTAGAAGCTCCTACGAGCAGTACTTC
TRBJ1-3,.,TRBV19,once,CASSFGDSRNTIYF,TGTGCCAGTAGTTTCGGGGATTCTCGAAACACCATATATTTT
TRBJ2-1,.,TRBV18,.,CASSPLQGNEQFF,TGTGCCAGCTCACCGCTTCAGGGCAATGAGCAGTTCTTC
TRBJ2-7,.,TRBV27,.,CASSWGDRTYEQYF,TGTGCCAGCAGTTGGGGGGACAGAACCTACGAGCAGTACTTC
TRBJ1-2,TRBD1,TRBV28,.,CASQGQEFYYGYTF,TGTGCCAGCCAGGGACAGGAGTTTTACTATGGCTACACCTTC
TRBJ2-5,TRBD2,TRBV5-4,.,CASSFRLAGGETQYF,TGTGCCAGCAGCTTTAGACTAGCGGGGGGAGAGACCCAGTACTTC
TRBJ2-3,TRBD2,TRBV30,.,CAWSGGGAAQYF,TGTGCCTGGAGTGGCGGGGGGGCCGCGCAGTATTTT
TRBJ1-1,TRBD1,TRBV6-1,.,CASNRDRGHTEAFF,TGTGCCAGCAACCGGGACAGGGGGCACACTGAAGCTTTCTTT
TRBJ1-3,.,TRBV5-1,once,CASSLTGPGNTIYF,TGCGCCAGCAGCTTGACGGGTCCCGGAAACACCATATATTTT
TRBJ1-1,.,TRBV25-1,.,CASSEFKGPSTEAFF,TGTGCCAGCAGTGAATTTAAGGGTCCGAGCACTGAAGCTTTCTTT
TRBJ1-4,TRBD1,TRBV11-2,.,CASSRRTGANEKLFF,TGTGCCAGCAGCCGCAGGACAGGAGCAAATGAAAAACTGTTTTTT
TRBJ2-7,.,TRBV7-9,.,CASSLRGSYEQYF,TGTGCCAGCAGCTTACGGGGGTCCTACGAGCAGTACTTC
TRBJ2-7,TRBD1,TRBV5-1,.,CASSLPGQGDEQYF,TGCGCCAGCAGCTTACCGGGACAGGGGGACGAGCAGTACTTC
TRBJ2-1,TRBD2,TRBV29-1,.,CSVVGTSGNEQFF,TGCAGCGTTGTTGGGACTAGCGGAAATGAGCAGTTCTTC
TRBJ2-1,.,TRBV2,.,CASSGDIYNEQFF,TGTGCCAGCAGTGGGGACATTTACAATGAGCAGTTCTTC
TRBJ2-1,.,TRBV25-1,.,CASSSVIEGQATYNEQFF,TGTGCCAGCAGCTCAGTGATAGAGGGACAAGCCACGTACAATGAGCAGTTCTTC
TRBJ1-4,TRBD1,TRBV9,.,CASSPQGGTTNEKLFF,TGTGCCAGCAGTCCACAGGGGGGAACAACTAATGAAAAACTGTTTTTT
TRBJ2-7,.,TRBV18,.,CASSPPILAGVSYEQYF,TGTGCCAGCTCACCACCGATCTTGGCAGGGGTGTCCTACGAGCAGTACTTC
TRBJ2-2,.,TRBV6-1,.,CASSDLLQPTGNTGELFF,TGTGCCAGCAGTGATTTGCTACAACCGACAGGGAACACCGGGGAGCTGTTTTTT
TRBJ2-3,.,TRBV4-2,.,CASSPHTGTQVTDTQYF,TGTGCCAGCAGCCCCCATACCGGGACCCAGGTCACAGATACGCAGTATTTT
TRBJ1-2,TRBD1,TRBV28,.,CASSLYRTGLDGYTF,TGTGCCAGCAGTTTGTATAGGACAGGGTTGGATGGCTACACCTTC
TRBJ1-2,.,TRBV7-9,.,CASSENYGYTF,TGTGCCAGCAGCGAGAACTATGGCTACACCTTC
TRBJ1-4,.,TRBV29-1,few,CSGQRGTNEKLFF,TGCAGCGGCCAAAGGGGAACTAATGAAAAACTGTTTTTT
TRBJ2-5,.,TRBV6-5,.,CAVWTAAEETQYF,TGTGCCGTGTGGACGGCTGCAGAAGAGACCCAGTACTTC
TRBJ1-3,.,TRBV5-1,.,CASSLEGAENTIYF,TGCGCCAGCAGCTTGGAAGGGGCCGAAAACACCATATATTTT
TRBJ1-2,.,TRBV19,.,CASRERQWENYGYTF,TGTGCCAGTAGGGAGCGGCAGTGGGAAAACTATGGCTACACCTTC
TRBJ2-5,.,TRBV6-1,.,CASSPSQETQYF,TGTGCCAGCAGCCCCAGCCAAGAGACCCAGTACTTC
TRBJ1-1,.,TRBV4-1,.,CASSQGSWLRVNTEAFF,TGCGCCAGCAGCCAAGGAAGCTGGCTCAGAGTTAACACTGAAGCTTTCTTT
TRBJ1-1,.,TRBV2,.,CASSEVRGVGDTEAFF,TGTGCCAGCAGTGAAGTTCGGGGGGTCGGAGACACTGAAGCTTTCTTT
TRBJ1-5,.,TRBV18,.,CASSPQGFDQPQHF,TGTGCCAGCTCACCACAGGGATTTGATCAGCCCCAGCATTTT
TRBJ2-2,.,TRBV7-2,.,CASSLVGATGELFF,TGTGCCAGCAGCTTAGTCGGGGCCACCGGGGAGCTGTTTTTT
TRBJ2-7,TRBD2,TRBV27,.,CASSSSGAPYEQYF,TGTGCCAGCAGTTCCAGCGGGGCACCCTACGAGCAGTACTTC
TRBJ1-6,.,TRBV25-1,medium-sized,CASQAGNRSPLHF,TGTGCCAGCCAGGCGGGGAATAGGTCACCCCTCCACTTT
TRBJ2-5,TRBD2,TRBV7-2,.,CASSLARTSGTQYF,TGTGCCAGCAGCTTAGCGCGGACTAGCGGGACCCAGTACTTC
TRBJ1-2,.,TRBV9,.,CASSVDGEGFGYTF,TGTGCCAGCAGCGTAGACGGCGAGGGCTTTGGCTACACCTTC
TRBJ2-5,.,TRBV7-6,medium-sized,CASSLQPPLETQYF,TGTGCCAGCAGCTTACAGCCACCACTAGAGACCCAGTACTTC
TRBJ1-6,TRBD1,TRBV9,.,CASSARQGTPLHF,TGTGCCAGCAGCGCCCGACAGGGAACACCCCTCCACTTT
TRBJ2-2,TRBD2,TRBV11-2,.,CASSSGQNTGELFF,TGTGCCAGCAGTAGCGGGCAGAACACCGGGGAGCTGTTTTTT
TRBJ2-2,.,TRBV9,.,CASSAGQINTGELFF,TGTGCCAGCAGCGCCGGACAGATAAACACCGGGGAGCTGTTTTTT
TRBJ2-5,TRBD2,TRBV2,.,CASSHSSSGGPQETQYF,TGTGCCAGCAGCCATAGCTCTAGCGGGGGACCCCAAGAGACCCAGTACTTC
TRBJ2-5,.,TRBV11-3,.,CATPTSRGVQETQYF,TGTGCCACGCCGACCTCCAGGGGGGTCCAAGAGACCCAGTACTTC
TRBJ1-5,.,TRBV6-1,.,CASSELYGGNQPQHF,TGTGCCAGCAGTGAATTATATGGGGGCAATCAGCCCCAGCATTTT
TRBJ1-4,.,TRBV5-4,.,CASSAYKGEKLFF,TGTGCCAGCAGCGCGTACAAGGGGGAAAAACTGTTTTTT
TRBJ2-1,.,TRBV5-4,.,CASSLSNEYVQFF,TGTGCCAGCAGCTTGAGTAATGAGTATGTGCAGTTCTTC